One and the same sample provided the 13 T cell receptor beta chains below, sequenced in a study of siplizumab effects on memory and regulatory T cells. The method was immunoSEQ multiplex PCR; TCRdb's version includes in-frame clones alone and lacks a portion of them. The table lists about 87,000 clones, 70% to 90% of them singletons, with 15% in the top ten. Sequences were obtained from CD4+ T cells sorted from blood. Every receptor here comes from a human donor in good health.

This sequence joins TRBV11-2 and TRBJ1-1, with D tentatively TRBD1 (5 bases). This CDR3 is built from 14 residues. The ends were cut back, 5 bases at V and 3 bases at J, with 13 bases in the middle. Germline V lookup: CDR1 SGHAT, CDR2 FQNNGV. The CDR3 loop reads CASSPRGRYTEAFF. As DNA, the CDR3 is TGTGCCAGCAGCCCCCGGGGGAGGTACACTGAAGCTTTCTTT.

This rearrangement joins TRBV29-1 to TRBJ1-1; weak D call: TRBD1 (5 bases). CDR1 and CDR2 from the germline V gene are SQVTM and ANQGSEA. This CDR3 contains 13 residues. V gave up 6 bases and J gave up 5 bases, with 16 bases separating them. This chain's CDR3 is CSVRPQGGTEAFF. CDR3 nucleotide sequence: TGCAGCGTGAGACCCCAGGGAGGTACTGAAGCTTTCTTT. The whole variable domain, filled in from reference TRBV29-1 and TRBJ1-1, reads SAVISQKPSRDICQRGTSLTIQCQVDSQVTMMFWYRQQPGQSLTLIATANQGSEATYESGFVIDKFPISRPNLTFSTLTVSNMSPEDSSIYLCSVRPQGGTEAFFGQGTRLTVV.

V is TRBV12-5 and J is TRBJ1-1, with D tentatively TRBD1 (6 bases). Germline CDR1 and CDR2: LGHNT and FRNRAP. The length of the CDR3 is 17 residues. Trimming cost V 4 bases and J 1 base, with 19 bases left between them. Written as DNA, the CDR3 is TGTGCTAGTGGTTCGAGACCCGGGACACGGGAGAACACTGAAGCTTTCTTT. Translating it yields CASGSRPGTRENTEAFF.

The chain has TRBV7-9 and TRBJ2-7; 16 nucleotides agree with TRBD2. In germline, CDR1 is SEHNR, CDR2 FQNEAQ (reference sequence). CDR3 size: 16 residues. Trimming took 2 bases from V and 5 from J; bases not matched to a gene: 3. The CDR3, as DNA: TGTGCCAGCAGCTTATCGGGACTAGCGGGAGGGCACGAGCAGTACTTC. This codes for CASSLSGLAGGHEQYF.

The chain uses TRBV28 and TRBJ2-5, with D perhaps matching TRBD1 or TRBD2 (6 bases each). The V end lost 4 bases, the J end lost 4 bases, and 22 bases lay between the germline ends. The CDR3 covers 17 residues. Germline-derived CDR1 and CDR2 are MDHEN and SYDVKM. The CDR3 spells CASSYTWGANRRETQYF. The CDR3, as DNA: TGTGCCAGCAGTTACACTTGGGGGGCAAATCGGCGAGAGACCCAGTACTTC.

The CDR3 DNA reads as TGTGCCAGCAGCTTAAGACAGGGGATTCCCTACGAGCAGTACTTC. Protein: CASSLRQGIPYEQYF. This chain links TRBV7-9 with TRBJ2-7, with TRBD1 matching over 8 bases. The CDR3 runs 15 residues. The V gene's germline CDR1 is SEHNR and CDR2 FQNEAQ (reference sequence). V trimming: 2 bases; J trimming: 2 bases; junction bases outside the gene matches: 5.

The rearrangement links TRBV6-1 to TRBJ1-2; a possible D gene is TRBD1 (5 bases). There are 15 residues in the CDR3. V gave up 5 bases and J gave up 2 bases, with 15 bases separating them. Germline CDR1 MNHNS, CDR2 SASEGT. CDR3 protein: CASSPGLSTNYGYTF. The CDR3 DNA is TGTGCCAGCAGTCCAGGGTTGTCTACCAACTATGGCTACACCTTC.

V usage is TRBV29-1 and J usage is TRBJ2-3; D call uncertain. Deletions cut 6 bases from V and 2 bases from J, with 9 bases between. The CDR3 runs 12 residues. Germline values: CDR1 SQVTM, CDR2 ANQGSEA. CDR3 sequence: CSVGRTTDTQYF. In DNA form, the CDR3 reads TGCAGCGTCGGCCGGACCACAGATACGCAGTATTTT.

V usage is TRBV30 and J usage is TRBJ1-1, with unresolved D. Germline V lookup: CDR1 GTSNPN, CDR2 SVGIG (reference sequence). Trimming cost V 0 bases and J 5 bases, with 13 bases left between them. CDR3 length: 14 amino acids. The CDR3 region has the DNA TGTGCCTGGAGTGTTTCCCCCCAACGAACTGAAGCTTTCTTT. It specifies CAWSVSPQRTEAFF.

The V call is TRBV19, the J call TRBJ2-7; 10 bases are a match to TRBD2. Trimming cost V 5 bases and J 7 bases; bases outside gene matches: 17. The CDR3 totals 17 residues. Germline lookup yields CDR1 LNHDA and CDR2 SQIVND (reference sequence). The CDR3 protein is CASSPALLLAGDREQYF. In nucleotides, the CDR3 is TGTGCCAGTAGTCCCGCCCTCTTGCTAGCGGGAGACAGGGAGCAGTACTTC.

V is TRBV19 and J is TRBJ1-2; 7 bases line up with TRBD1. The CDR3 is 14 residues long. With V trimmed by 6 bases and J by 4 bases, 8 bases remained unmatched. The germline gives CDR1 LNHDA, CDR2 SQIVND (reference sequence). The chain's CDR3 is CASSRQGGSYGYTF. The CDR3, as DNA: TGTGCCAGTAGCAGACAGGGAGGTAGCTATGGCTACACCTTC.

The chain couples TRBV14 to TRBJ2-3, with no clear D. V was shortened by 1 base and J by 5 bases, with 7 bases between the two germline ends. The CDR3 runs 13 residues. Germline CDR1 reads SGHDN; CDR2 reads FVKESK. CDR3 loop: CASSQGSGDTQYF. The CDR3 coding sequence is TGTGCCAGCAGCCAAGGGTCCGGAGATACGCAGTATTTT.

V is TRBV4-2 and J is TRBJ2-5; D is undetermined. The CDR3 sequence is 12 residues long. The germline V and J ends were trimmed by 0 bases and 5 bases, with 4 bases remaining between them. The germline V gene encodes CDR1 LGHNA and CDR2 YNFKEQ. The CDR3 sequence: CASSQEGETQYF. DNA for the CDR3: TGTGCCAGCAGCCAAGAAGGTGAGACCCAGTACTTC.